This note documents a single TCR beta chain sequence. Its target is not known. The trim removed 3 bases at V and 7 bases at J, leaving 7 bases unmatched. CDR1 and CDR2 (germline): LNHDA, SQIVND (reference sequence). The CDR3 runs to 16 residues. This specimen belongs to a study of T cell responses to AZD1222 COVID-19 vaccine. Here immunoSEQ multiplex PCR was the method, and the copy in TCRdb shows in-frame clones only, minus some. This sample has 110,000 to 150,000 clones, with roughly 90% found just once. Findings and caveats of the study: After two AZD1222 doses, spike-specific TCR breadth and depth rose versus day 0.

Source: peripheral blood, taken on day 0 of AZD1222 vaccination. The rearrangement links TRBV19 to TRBJ1-6; 9 bases are shared with TRBD1. The sequence was obtained from an adult in good health. The CDR3 loop is CASSISTGGSNSPLHF. Written as DNA, the CDR3 is TGTGCCAGTAGTATCAGCACAGGGGGCTCCAATTCACCCCTCCACTTT.